This TCR beta chain is drawn from a study of T cells expressing NK-cell markers. Study-wide background: Among the eight sequenced donors, seven tested HCMV-seropositive and one tested seronegative.

With regard to this clonotype: Antigen: not known.

CDR1 is DFQATT, CDR2 SNEGSKA, per germline (reference sequence). The CDR3 has 15 residues. Study-wide results and limits: It remained uncertain whether the expanded NKG2C+ T cell clones were specific for HCMV antigens.

With UMIs, 5'RACE template switching was used to make TCR beta cDNA. TCRdb re-called the 5' RACE reads; every CDR3 protein appears as one record, without DNA. There are roughly 280,000 distinct CDR3 sequences in the sample, with roughly 0.4% held by the top ten. The receptor comes from a young man in good health. Sequencing used blood T cells: a sorted CD56 or NKG2C T cell subset, CD4+ or CD8+ T cells, or bulk PBMC T cells (not recorded which). The V gene is TRBV20-1, the J gene TRBJ2-4. CDR3 amino acids: CSARDPASPKNIQYF.